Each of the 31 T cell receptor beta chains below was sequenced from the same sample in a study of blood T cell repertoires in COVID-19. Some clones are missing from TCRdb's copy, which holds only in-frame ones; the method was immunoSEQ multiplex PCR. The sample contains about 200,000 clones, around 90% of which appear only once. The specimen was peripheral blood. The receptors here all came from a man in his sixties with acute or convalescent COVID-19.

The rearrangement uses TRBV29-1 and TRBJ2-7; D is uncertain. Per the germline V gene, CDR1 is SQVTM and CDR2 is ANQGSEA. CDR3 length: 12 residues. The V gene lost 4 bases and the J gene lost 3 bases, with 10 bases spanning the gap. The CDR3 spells CSVAGSHYEQYF. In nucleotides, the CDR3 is TGCAGCGTTGCAGGATCCCACTACGAGCAGTACTTC.

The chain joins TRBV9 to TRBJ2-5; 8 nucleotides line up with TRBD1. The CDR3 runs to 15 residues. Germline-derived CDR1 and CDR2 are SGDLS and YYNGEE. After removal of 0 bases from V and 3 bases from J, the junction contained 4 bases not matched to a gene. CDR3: CASSVVGTGKETQYF. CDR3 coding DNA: TGTGCCAGCAGCGTAGTGGGGACAGGAAAAGAGACCCAGTACTTC.

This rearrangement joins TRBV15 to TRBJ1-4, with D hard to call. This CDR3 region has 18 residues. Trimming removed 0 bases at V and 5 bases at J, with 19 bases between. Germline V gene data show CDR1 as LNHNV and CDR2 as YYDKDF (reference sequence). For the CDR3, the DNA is TGTGCCACCAGCAGAGATCTCAGAATGCGGAGGGAGAATGAAAAACTGTTTTTT. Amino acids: CATSRDLRMRRENEKLFF.

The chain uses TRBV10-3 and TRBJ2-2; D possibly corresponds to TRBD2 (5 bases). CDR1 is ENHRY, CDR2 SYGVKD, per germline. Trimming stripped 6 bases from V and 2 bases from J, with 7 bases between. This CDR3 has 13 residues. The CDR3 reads CAISRENTGELFF. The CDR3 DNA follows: TGTGCCATCAGCCGGGAAAACACCGGGGAGCTGTTTTTT.

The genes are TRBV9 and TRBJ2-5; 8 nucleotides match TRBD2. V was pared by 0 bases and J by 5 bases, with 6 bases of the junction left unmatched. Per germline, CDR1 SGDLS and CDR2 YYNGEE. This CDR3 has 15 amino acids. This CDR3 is CASSVVSSGLETQYF. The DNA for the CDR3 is TGTGCCAGCAGCGTAGTTTCTAGCGGGCTCGAGACCCAGTACTTC.

The CDR3 DNA reads as TGTGCCAGCAGAACTGATGCTGCGGCCAGCAATCAGCCCCAGCATTTT. This translates into CASRTDAAASNQPQHF. The chain recombines TRBV5-8 with TRBJ1-5, with D hard to call. Germline V gives CDR1 SGHTS, CDR2 YDEGEE. Deletions cut 5 bases from V and 1 base from J, with 16 bases between. The CDR3 runs 16 residues.

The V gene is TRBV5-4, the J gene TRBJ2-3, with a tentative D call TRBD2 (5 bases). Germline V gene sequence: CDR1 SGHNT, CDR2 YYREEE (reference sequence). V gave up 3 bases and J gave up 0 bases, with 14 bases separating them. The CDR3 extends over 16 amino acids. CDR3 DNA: TGTGCCAGCAGCTATACTAGGATTTCTAGCACAGATACGCAGTATTTT. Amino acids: CASSYTRISSTDTQYF.

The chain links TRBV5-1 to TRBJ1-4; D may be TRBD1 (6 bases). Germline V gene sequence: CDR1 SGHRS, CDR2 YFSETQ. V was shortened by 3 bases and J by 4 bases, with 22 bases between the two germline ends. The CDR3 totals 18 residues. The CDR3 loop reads CASSSLPRTATNNEKLFF. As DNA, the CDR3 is TGCGCCAGCAGCTCCCTCCCACGGACAGCGACTAATAATGAAAAACTGTTTTTT.

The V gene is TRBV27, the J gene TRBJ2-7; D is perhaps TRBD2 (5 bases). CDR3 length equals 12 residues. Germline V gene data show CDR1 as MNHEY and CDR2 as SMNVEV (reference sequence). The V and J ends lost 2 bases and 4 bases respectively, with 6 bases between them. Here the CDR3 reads CASSLRGYEQYF. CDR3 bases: TGTGCCAGCAGTTTAAGAGGGTACGAGCAGTACTTC.

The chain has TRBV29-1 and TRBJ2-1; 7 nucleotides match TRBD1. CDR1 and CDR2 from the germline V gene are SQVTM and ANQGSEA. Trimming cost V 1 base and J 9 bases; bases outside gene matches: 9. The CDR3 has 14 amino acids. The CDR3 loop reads CSVEVSGGTGEQFF. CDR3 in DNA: TGCAGCGTTGAAGTGTCAGGGGGTACAGGTGAGCAGTTCTTC.

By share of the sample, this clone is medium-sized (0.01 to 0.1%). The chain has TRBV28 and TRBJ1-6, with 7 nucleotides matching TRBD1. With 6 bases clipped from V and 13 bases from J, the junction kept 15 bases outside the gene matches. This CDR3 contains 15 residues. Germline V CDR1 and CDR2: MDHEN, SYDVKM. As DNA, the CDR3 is TGTGCCAGCAGGCTGCCGGGACAGACCTTTTCTCCCCTCCACTTT. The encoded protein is CASRLPGQTFSPLHF. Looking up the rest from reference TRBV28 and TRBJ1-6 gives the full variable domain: DVKVTQSSRYLVKRTGEKVFLECVQDMDHENMFWYRQDPGLGLRLIYFSYDVKMKEKGDIPEGYSVSREKKERFSLILESASTNQTSMYLCASRLPGQTFSPLHFGNGTRLTVT.

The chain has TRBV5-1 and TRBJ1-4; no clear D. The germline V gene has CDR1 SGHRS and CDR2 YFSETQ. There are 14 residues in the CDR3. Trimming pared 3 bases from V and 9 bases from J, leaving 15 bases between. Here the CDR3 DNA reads TGCGCCAGCAGCTACGGGGAGAATGGAAAAAAACTGTTTTTT. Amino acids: CASSYGENGKKLFF.

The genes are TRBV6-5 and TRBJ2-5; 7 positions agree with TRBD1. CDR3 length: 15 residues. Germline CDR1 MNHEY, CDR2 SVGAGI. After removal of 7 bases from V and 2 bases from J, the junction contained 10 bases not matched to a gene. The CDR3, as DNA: TGTGCCAGCACCCCTGAATGGGACAGACAAGAGACCCAGTACTTC. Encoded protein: CASTPEWDRQETQYF.

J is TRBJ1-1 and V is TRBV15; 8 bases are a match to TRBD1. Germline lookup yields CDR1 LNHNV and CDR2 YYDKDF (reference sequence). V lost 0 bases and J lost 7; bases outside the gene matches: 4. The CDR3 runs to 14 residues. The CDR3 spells CATSRDSGGGEAFF. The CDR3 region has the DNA TGTGCCACCAGCAGAGATTCAGGGGGCGGTGAAGCTTTCTTT. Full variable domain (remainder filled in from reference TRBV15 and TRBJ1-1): DAMVIQNPRYQVTQFGKPVTLSCSQTLNHNVMYWYQQKSSQAPKLLFHYYDKDFNNEADTPDNFQSRRPNTSFCFLDIRSPGLGDTAMYLCATSRDSGGGEAFFGQGTRLTVV.

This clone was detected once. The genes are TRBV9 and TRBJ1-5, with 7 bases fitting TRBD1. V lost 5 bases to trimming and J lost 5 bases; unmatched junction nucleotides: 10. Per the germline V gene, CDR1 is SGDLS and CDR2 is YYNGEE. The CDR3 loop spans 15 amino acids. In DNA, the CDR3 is TGTGCCAGCAGTGCCGGACAGGCCACTCATCAGCCCCAGCATTTT. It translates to CASSAGQATHQPQHF. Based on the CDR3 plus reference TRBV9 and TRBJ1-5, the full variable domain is DSGVTQTPKHLITATGQRVTLRCSPRSGDLSVYWYQQSLDQGLQFLIQYYNGEERAKGNILERFSAQQFPDLHSELNLSSLELGDSALYFCASSAGQATHQPQHFGDGTRLSIL.

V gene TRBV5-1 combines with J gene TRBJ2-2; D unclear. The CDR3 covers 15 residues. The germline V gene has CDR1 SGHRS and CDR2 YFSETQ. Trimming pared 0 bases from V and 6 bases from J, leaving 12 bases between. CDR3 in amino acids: CASSLDSPYAGELFF. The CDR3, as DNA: TGCGCCAGCAGCTTGGACTCCCCCTACGCCGGGGAGCTGTTTTTT. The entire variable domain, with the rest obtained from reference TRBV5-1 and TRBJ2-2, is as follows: KAGVTQTPRYLIKTRGQQVTLSCSPISGHRSVSWYQQTPGQGLQFLFEYFSETQRNKGNFPGRFSGRQFSNSRSEMNVSTLELGDSALYLCASSLDSPYAGELFFGEGSRLTVL.

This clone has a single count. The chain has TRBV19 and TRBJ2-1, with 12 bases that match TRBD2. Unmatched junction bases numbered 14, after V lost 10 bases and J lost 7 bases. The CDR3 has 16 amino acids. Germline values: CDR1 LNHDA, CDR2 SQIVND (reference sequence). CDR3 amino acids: CATTRASGGAGNEQFF. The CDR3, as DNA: TGTGCCACCACACGTGCTAGCGGGGGGGCGGGGAATGAGCAGTTCTTC.

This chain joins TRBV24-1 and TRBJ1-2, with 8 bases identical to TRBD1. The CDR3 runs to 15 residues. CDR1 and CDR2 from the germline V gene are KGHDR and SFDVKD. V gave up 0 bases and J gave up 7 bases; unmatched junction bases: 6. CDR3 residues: CATSDLRTGSGGYTF. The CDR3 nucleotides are TGTGCCACCAGTGATTTGCGGACAGGGTCAGGTGGCTACACCTTC.

For the CDR3, the DNA is TGTGCCAGCAGCGTAGCAAATCGGGGGGTGCACGAGCAGTACTTC. It encodes CASSVANRGVHEQYF. The chain recombines TRBV9 with TRBJ2-7; 7 positions match TRBD2. The CDR3 length is 15 residues. Germline V CDR1 and CDR2: SGDLS, YYNGEE. With 0 bases clipped from V and 5 bases from J, the junction kept 8 bases outside the gene matches.

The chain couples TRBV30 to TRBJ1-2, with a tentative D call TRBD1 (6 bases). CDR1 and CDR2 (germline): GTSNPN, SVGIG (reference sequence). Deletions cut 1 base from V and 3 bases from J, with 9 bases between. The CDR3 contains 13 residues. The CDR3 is CAWSANRDYGYTF. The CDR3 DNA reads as TGTGCCTGGAGTGCCAACAGGGACTATGGCTACACCTTC.

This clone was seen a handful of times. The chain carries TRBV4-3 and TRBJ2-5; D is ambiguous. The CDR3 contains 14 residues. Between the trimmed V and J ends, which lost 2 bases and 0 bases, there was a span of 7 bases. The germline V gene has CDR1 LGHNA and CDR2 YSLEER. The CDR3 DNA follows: TGCGCCAGCAGCCAAATCCGGTACCAAGAGACCCAGTACTTC. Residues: CASSQIRYQETQYF.

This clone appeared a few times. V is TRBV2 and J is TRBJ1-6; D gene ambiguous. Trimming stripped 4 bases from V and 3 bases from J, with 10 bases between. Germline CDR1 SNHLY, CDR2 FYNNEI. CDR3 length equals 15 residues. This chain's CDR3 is CASSGSGNYNSPLHF. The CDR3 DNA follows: TGTGCCAGCAGTGGAAGCGGGAACTATAATTCACCCCTCCACTTT. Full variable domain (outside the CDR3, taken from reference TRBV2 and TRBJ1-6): EPEVTQTPSHQVTQMGQEVILRCVPISNHLYFYWYRQILGQKVEFLVSFYNNEISEKSEIFDDQFSVERPDGSNFTLKIRSTKLEDSAMYFCASSGSGNYNSPLHFGNGTRLTVT.

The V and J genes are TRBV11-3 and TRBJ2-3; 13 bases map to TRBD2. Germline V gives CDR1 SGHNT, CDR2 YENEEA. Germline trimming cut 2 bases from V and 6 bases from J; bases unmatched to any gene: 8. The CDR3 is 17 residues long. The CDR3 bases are TGTGCCAGCAGCTTAAGACTAGCGGGGGGTACTGTGGATACGCAGTATTTT. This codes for CASSLRLAGGTVDTQYF.

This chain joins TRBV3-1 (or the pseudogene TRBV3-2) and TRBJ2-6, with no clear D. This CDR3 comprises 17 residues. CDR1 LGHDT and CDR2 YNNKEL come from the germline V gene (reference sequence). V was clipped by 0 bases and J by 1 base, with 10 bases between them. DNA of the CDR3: TGTGCCAGCAGCCAAGAAGCCCGTTTATCTGGGGCCAACGTCCTGACTTTC. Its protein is CASSQEARLSGANVLTF.

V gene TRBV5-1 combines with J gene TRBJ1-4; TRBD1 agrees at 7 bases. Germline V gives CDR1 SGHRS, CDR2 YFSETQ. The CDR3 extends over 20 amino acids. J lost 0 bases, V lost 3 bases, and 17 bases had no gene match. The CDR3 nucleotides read TGCGCCAGCAGCTCCTACCCCACAGGGGCCGGAGGAACAACTAATGAAAAACTGTTTTTT. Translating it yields CASSSYPTGAGGTTNEKLFF.

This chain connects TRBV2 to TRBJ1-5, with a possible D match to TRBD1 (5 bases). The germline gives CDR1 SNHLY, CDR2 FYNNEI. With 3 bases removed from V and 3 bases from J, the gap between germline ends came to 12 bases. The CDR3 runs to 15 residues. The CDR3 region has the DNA TGTGCCAGCAGTGACGTGAGGGACTACAATCAGCCCCAGCATTTT. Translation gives CASSDVRDYNQPQHF. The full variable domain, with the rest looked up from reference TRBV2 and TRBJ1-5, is EPEVTQTPSHQVTQMGQEVILRCVPISNHLYFYWYRQILGQKVEFLVSFYNNEISEKSEIFDDQFSVERPDGSNFTLKIRSTKLEDSAMYFCASSDVRDYNQPQHFGDGTRLSIL.

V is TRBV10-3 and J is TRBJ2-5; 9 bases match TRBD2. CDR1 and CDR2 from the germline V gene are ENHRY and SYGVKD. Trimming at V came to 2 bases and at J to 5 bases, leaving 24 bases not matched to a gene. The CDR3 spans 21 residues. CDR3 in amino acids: CAISEAPGLAGLGRVTETQYF. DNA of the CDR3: TGTGCCATCAGTGAGGCCCCTGGGCTAGCGGGGCTCGGAAGGGTTACCGAGACCCAGTACTTC.

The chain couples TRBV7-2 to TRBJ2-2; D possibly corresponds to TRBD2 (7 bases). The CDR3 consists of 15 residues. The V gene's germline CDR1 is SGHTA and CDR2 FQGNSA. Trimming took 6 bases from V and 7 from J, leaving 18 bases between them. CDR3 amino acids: CASSPTGGQDGELFF. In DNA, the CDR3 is TGTGCCAGCAGTCCGACCGGGGGGCAGGACGGGGAGCTGTTTTTT. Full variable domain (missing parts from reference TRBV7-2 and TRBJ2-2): GAGVSQSPSNKVTEKGKDVELRCDPISGHTALYWYRQSLGQGLEFLIYFQGNSAPDKSGLPSDRFSAERTGGSVSTLTIQRTQQEDSAVYLCASSPTGGQDGELFFGEGSRLTVL.

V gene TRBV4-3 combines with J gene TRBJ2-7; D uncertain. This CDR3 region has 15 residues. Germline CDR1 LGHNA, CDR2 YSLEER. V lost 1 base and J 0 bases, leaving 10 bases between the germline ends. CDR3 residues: CASSQVRQSSYEQYF. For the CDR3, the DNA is TGCGCCAGCAGCCAAGTCCGCCAGTCCTCCTACGAGCAGTACTTC.

The CDR3 is CASSRPTGLVSTDTQYF. DNA of the CDR3: TGTGCCAGCAGTCGCCCGACAGGCCTAGTGAGCACAGATACGCAGTATTTT. The chain carries TRBV6-2 or TRBV6-3 and TRBJ2-3, with TRBD1 as a possible D gene (6 bases). The V gene lost 5 bases and the J gene lost 0 bases, with 18 bases spanning the gap. Germline V gives CDR1 MNHEY, CDR2 SVGEGT. CDR3 size: 17 residues.

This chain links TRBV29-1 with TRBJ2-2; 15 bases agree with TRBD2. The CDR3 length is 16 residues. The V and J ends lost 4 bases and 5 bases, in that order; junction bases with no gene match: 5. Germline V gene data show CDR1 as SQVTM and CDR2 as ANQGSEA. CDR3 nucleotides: TGCAGCGTTGCGGGACTAGCGGGGGGCGAGACCGGGGAGCTGTTTTTT. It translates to CSVAGLAGGETGELFF.